The next 22 T cell receptor beta chains were all read from a single sample in a study of blood T cells in healthy people across ages. A second PCR of roughly 6 to 12 cycles used a sample-barcoded 5' primer and a J-beta primer mix. MiXCR, run by TCRdb on the 5' RACE reads, gives a single entry per CDR3 protein. Among 780,000 or so distinct CDR3 sequences listed, around 50% were seen once. The specimen sequenced was blood. Receptor source: a man in his forties or fifties in good health.

The table lists this clonotype with a few counts. This rearrangement joins TRBV18 to TRBJ1-1, with D possibly TRBD1 on 5 matching bases. This CDR3 is 15 amino acids long. Deletions cut 3 bases from V and 2 bases from J, with 13 bases between. Per germline, CDR1 KGHSH and CDR2 LQKENI. In DNA, the CDR3 is TGTGCCAGCTCACCGACAGCTACTCTCAACACTGAAGCTTTCTTT. Its protein is CASSPTATLNTEAFF.

This clonotype was seen more than once but under ten times. J is TRBJ2-2 and V is TRBV2; 7 positions agree with TRBD2. The germline V gene has CDR1 SNHLY and CDR2 FYNNEI. V lost 8 bases, J lost 2 bases, and 2 bases stayed unmatched. The CDR3 consists of 13 residues. The DNA of the CDR3 is TGTGCCAGCGGGACTACCAACACCGGGGAGCTGTTTTTT. It codes for CASGTTNTGELFF.

This clonotype has only a few counts. This may stem from a read error, because a much larger clone lies one nucleotide away. The CDR3 DNA reads as TGTGCCAGCAGCTTATTCAGCCAAGAGACCCAGTACTTC. It translates to CASSLFSQETQYF. The V gene is TRBV7-9, the J gene TRBJ2-5; D not resolved. The germline V gene encodes CDR1 SEHNR and CDR2 FQNEAQ (reference sequence). Trimming removed 2 bases at V and 1 base at J, with 5 bases between. This CDR3 spans 13 amino acids.

This clonotype was observed once. J is TRBJ2-7 and V is TRBV29-1; no clear D. From germline, CDR1 is SQVTM and CDR2 ANQGSEA. V lost 4 bases and J 2 bases, leaving 9 bases between the germline ends. CDR3 length: 12 amino acids. CDR3 in amino acids: CSVGAQAYEQYF. CDR3 sequence (DNA): TGCAGCGTTGGAGCCCAAGCCTACGAGCAGTACTTC.

This sequence joins TRBV30 and TRBJ2-7; unclear D gene. V was shortened by 1 base and J by 1 base, with 5 bases between the two germline ends. The length of the CDR3 is 12 residues. Germline assignment: CDR1 GTSNPN and CDR2 SVGIG (reference sequence). CDR3 residues: CAWSAHSYEQYF. CDR3 sequence (DNA): TGTGCCTGGAGTGCTCATTCCTACGAGCAGTACTTC.

This clonotype was observed many times. The CDR3 nucleotides read TGCAGTGGCATCACTAGCTCGGAGACCCAGTACTTC. Its protein product is CSGITSSETQYF. V usage is TRBV20-1 and J usage is TRBJ2-5; D might be TRBD2 (6 bases). Between the trimmed V and J ends, which lost 7 bases and 5 bases, there was a span of 14 bases. The CDR3 sequence is 12 residues long. Germline CDR1 is DFQATT and CDR2 is SNEGSKA (reference sequence).

The V gene is TRBV3-1, the J gene TRBJ2-3; 7 nucleotides agree with TRBD2. This CDR3 is 17 amino acids long. The germline V gene has CDR1 LGHDT and CDR2 YNNKEL (reference sequence). The V and J ends lost 0 bases and 7 bases, in that order; junction bases with no gene match: 13. The CDR3 nucleotides read TGTGCCAGCAGCCAAGAACTAGCGCACGAAATTCTCAATACGCAGTATTTT. Protein sequence: CASSQELAHEILNTQYF.

The CDR3 spells CASSLGAGTVMPYEQYF. The CDR3 DNA reads TGTGCCAGCAGCTTAGGTGCCGGGACAGTGATGCCCTACGAGCAGTACTTC. This sequence joins TRBV7-9 and TRBJ2-7; TRBD1 agrees at 7 bases. Per the germline V gene, CDR1 is SEHNR and CDR2 is FQNEAQ (reference sequence). Unmatched junction bases numbered 11, after V lost 1 base and J lost 2 bases. The CDR3 sequence is 17 residues long.

This chain uses TRBV12-3 or TRBV12-4 with TRBJ2-3; D remains unclear. The length of the CDR3 is 12 residues. With 5 bases removed from V and 6 bases from J, the gap between germline ends came to 9 bases. The CDR3 sequence: CASSVPPDTQYF. The CDR3 nucleotides read TGTGCCAGCAGTGTACCGCCTGATACGCAGTATTTT.

This chain connects TRBV20-1 to TRBJ2-1, with 8 bases lining up with TRBD1. In germline, CDR1 is DFQATT, CDR2 SNEGSKA (reference sequence). Losses at the gene ends were 3 bases for V and 5 bases for J; bases not matched to a gene: 6. The CDR3 is 14 residues long. CDR3 loop: CSASPGQEDNEQFF. The CDR3 bases are TGCAGTGCTAGCCCGGGACAGGAAGACAATGAGCAGTTCTTC.

The rearrangement links TRBV7-8 to TRBJ1-1; no clear D. The CDR3 is made up of 14 amino acids. Germline V gene data show CDR1 as SGHVS and CDR2 as FQNEAQ. Trimming left V 2 bases short and J 0 bases short, with 7 bases between. The CDR3 DNA sequence: TGTGCCAGCAGCTTACGACACGTGAACACTGAAGCTTTCTTT. This translates into CASSLRHVNTEAFF. The full variable domain, with the rest looked up from reference TRBV7-8 and TRBJ1-1, is GAGVSQSPRYKVAKRGQDVALRCDPISGHVSLFWYQQALGQGPEFLTYFQNEAQLDKSGLPSDRFFAERPEGSVSTLKIQRTQQEDSAVYLCASSLRHVNTEAFFGQGTRLTVV.

The chain is built from TRBV28 and TRBJ2-4; 12 bases line up with TRBD1. Gene TRBJ2-7 matches the end of the DNA better, so the J call may be wrong. CDR1 is MDHEN and CDR2 is SYDVKM in the germline V gene. The CDR3 extends over 14 amino acids. The CDR3 region has the DNA TGTGCCAGCAGGGGACAGGGGGCTTCCTACGAGCAGTACTTC. This encodes CASRGQGASYEQYF.

The chain has TRBV11-2 and TRBJ2-7; D might be TRBD1 (5 bases). There are 12 residues in the CDR3. Germline V gene sequence: CDR1 SGHAT, CDR2 FQNNGV. Deletions cut 6 bases from V and 6 bases from J, with 12 bases between. The CDR3 coding sequence is TGTGCCAGCAGTCAAGGGGTGGGCGAGCAGTACTTC. Translation: CASSQGVGEQYF.

V and J are TRBV6-1 and TRBJ2-3; 10 bases line up with TRBD2. The CDR3 spans 18 residues. Per the germline V gene, CDR1 is MNHNS and CDR2 is SASEGT. V dropped 0 bases and J dropped 0; count of bases not matched to a gene: 6. The CDR3 is CASSEAVAGGFSTDTQYF. CDR3 sequence (DNA): TGTGCCAGCAGTGAAGCGGTAGCGGGAGGATTTAGCACAGATACGCAGTATTTT.

The chain recombines TRBV24-1 with TRBJ2-5, with 8 bases lining up with TRBD1. V lost 3 bases, J lost 2 bases, and 13 bases stayed unmatched. The germline V gene encodes CDR1 KGHDR and CDR2 SFDVKD. The CDR3 has 18 amino acids. In DNA, the CDR3 is TGTGCCACCAGTGATACACGGACAGGGCGACATCCACAAGAGACCCAGTACTTC. This translates into CATSDTRTGRHPQETQYF.

Regarding this clonotype: One end of the junction fails to match germline, which may point to a read error. The V call is TRBV7-2, the J call TRBJ1-6; possible D gene TRBD1, 5 bases. This CDR3 has 16 residues. Germline lookup yields CDR1 SGHTA and CDR2 FQGNSA. Here the CDR3 reads CASSLRGAVGNSPLHF. The CDR3 region has the DNA TGTGCCAGCAGCTTAAGAGGGGCCGTAGGGAATTCGCCCCTCCACTTT.

V and J are TRBV6-5 and TRBJ1-2; TRBD1 agrees at 11 bases. After removal of 4 bases from V and 3 bases from J, the junction contained 7 bases not matched to a gene. This CDR3 is built from 16 residues. CDR1 MNHEY and CDR2 SVGAGI come from the germline V gene. The CDR3: CASSSPGQGGYYGYTF. The CDR3 nucleotides read TGTGCCAGCAGTTCACCGGGACAGGGGGGGTACTATGGCTACACCTTC.

This clonotype was counted between two and nine times. This sequence joins TRBV27 and TRBJ2-7, with D unresolved. Germline values: CDR1 MNHEY, CDR2 SMNVEV (reference sequence). V was shortened by 9 bases and J by 1 base, with 13 bases between the two germline ends. CDR3 size: 13 residues. For the CDR3, the DNA is TGTGCCAGTGGCCGGATCGCTTCCTACGAGCAGTACTTC. Amino acid sequence: CASGRIASYEQYF.

The chain employs TRBV5-1 and TRBJ2-3, with TRBD2 matching over 11 bases. The CDR3 totals 17 residues. Germline CDR1 and CDR2: SGHRS and YFSETQ. Germline trimming cut 1 base from V and 1 base from J; bases unmatched to any gene: 5. The CDR3 nucleotides are TGCGCCAGCAGCTTGATCCTAGCGGGAGGCGGCACAGATACGCAGTATTTT. It yields the protein CASSLILAGGGTDTQYF.

V gene TRBV6-6 combines with J gene TRBJ2-7; 9 positions agree with TRBD1. CDR3 length: 17 residues. The germline V gene encodes CDR1 MNHNY and CDR2 SVGAGI (reference sequence). The junction had 13 bases not matched to a gene; V was cut back by 2 bases and J by 5 bases. CDR3 coding DNA: TGTGCCAGCAGTTACCCCAATCCGACAGGGGGGCCGGACGAGCAGTACTTC. Its translation: CASSYPNPTGGPDEQYF.

The rearrangement uses TRBV29-1 and TRBJ1-1; the D is unclear. V was pared by 4 bases and J by 1 base, with 19 bases between. The CDR3 totals 16 residues. Per germline, CDR1 SQVTM and CDR2 ANQGSEA. The CDR3 sequence is CSVVDRPSTANTEAFF. As DNA, the CDR3 is TGCAGCGTTGTGGATCGACCCTCGACGGCGAACACTGAAGCTTTCTTT.

This clonotype was seen a handful of times. The DNA for the CDR3 is TGTGCCAGCAGCTTAGGTATACTCTACGAGCAGTACTTC. Translating gives CASSLGILYEQYF. V gene TRBV13 combines with J gene TRBJ2-7; D remains ambiguous. The CDR3 consists of 13 residues. Germline-derived CDR1 and CDR2 are PRHDT and FYEKMQ (reference sequence). Between the trimmed V and J ends, which lost 0 bases and 3 bases, there was a span of 6 bases.